The clone carrying this T cell receptor (beta chain) was counted ten times or more. The data belong to a study of breast tumors, draining lymph nodes, adjacent tissues. The V gene's germline CDR1 is MDHEN and CDR2 SYDVKM. The CDR3 consists of 15 residues. The V and J ends lost 5 bases and 3 bases, in that order; junction bases with no gene match: 3. Axillary draining lymph nodes of breast cancer patients supplied the node samples. In TCRdb, the multiplex PCR reads were re-called with MiXCR into one record per CDR3 protein. The table records 200,000 to 300,000 distinct CDR3 sequences, 30% of them present only once.

V usage is TRBV28 and J usage is TRBJ1-4; 10 bases are shared with TRBD1. The source of this sequence is a female donor with breast cancer. Some clones in this sample may be carry-over from other donors' samples. Source material: axillary lymph node tissue. The CDR3 region has the DNA TGTGCCAGCAGTGGGACAGGGGAAGCTAATGAAAAACTGTTTTTT. This gives the protein CASSGTGEANEKLFF.